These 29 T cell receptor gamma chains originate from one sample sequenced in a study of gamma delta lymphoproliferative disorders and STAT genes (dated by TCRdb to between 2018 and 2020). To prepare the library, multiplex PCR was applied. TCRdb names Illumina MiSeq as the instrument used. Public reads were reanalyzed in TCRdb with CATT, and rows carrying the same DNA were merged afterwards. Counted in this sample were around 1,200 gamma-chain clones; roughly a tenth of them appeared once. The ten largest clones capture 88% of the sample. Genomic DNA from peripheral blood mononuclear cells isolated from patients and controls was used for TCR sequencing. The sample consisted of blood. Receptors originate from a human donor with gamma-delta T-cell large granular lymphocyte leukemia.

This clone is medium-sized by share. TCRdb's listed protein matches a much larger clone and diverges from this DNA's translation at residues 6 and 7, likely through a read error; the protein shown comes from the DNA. This CDR3 is CATWDGRDWIKTF. CDR3 nucleotides: TGTGCCACCTGGGACGGGCGCGATTGGATCAAGACGTTT. V is TRGV2 and J is TRGJP2. The CDR3 has 13 amino acids. CDR1 is EGSNGY, CDR2 YDSYNSKV, per germline. V shed 0 bases and J 8 bases; nucleotides not matched to a gene: 3.

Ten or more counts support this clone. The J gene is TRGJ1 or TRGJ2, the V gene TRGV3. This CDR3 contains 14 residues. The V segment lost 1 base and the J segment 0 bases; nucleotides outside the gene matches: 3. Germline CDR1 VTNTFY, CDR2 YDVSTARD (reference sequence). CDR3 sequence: CATWDSPNYYKKLF. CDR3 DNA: TGTGCCACCTGGGACAGCCCGAATTATTATAAGAAACTCTTT.

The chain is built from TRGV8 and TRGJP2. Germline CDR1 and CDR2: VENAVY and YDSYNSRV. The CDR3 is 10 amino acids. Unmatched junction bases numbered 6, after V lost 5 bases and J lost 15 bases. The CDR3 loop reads CATWGGLKTF. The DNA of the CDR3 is TGTGCCACCTGGGGGGGTCTCAAGACGTTT.

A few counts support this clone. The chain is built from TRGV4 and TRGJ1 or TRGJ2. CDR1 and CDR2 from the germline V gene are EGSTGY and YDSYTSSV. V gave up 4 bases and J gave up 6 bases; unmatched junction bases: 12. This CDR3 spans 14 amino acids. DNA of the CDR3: TGTGCCACCTGGGACGGGGGGGAATTTTATAAGAAACTCTTT. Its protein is CATWDGGEFYKKLF.

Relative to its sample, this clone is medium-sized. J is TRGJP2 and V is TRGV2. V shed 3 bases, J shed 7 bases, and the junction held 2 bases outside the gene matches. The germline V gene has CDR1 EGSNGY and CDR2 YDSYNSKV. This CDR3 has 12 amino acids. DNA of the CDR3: TGTGCCACCTGGGACTATGATTGGATCAAGACGTTT. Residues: CATWDYDWIKTF.

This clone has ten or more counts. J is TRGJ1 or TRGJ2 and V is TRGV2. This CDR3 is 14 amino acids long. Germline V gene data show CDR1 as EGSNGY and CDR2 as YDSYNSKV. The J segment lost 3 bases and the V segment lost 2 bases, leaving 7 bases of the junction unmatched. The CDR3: CATWDDSSYYKKLF. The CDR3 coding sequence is TGTGCCACCTGGGACGACTCCTCTTATTATAAGAAACTCTTT.

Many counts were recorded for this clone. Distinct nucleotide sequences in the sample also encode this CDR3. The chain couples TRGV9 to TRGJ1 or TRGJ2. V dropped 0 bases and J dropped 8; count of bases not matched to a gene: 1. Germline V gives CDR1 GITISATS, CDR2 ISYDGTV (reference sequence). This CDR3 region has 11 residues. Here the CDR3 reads CALWEVHKKLF. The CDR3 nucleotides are TGTGCCTTGTGGGAGGTGCATAAGAAACTCTTT.

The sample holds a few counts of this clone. DNA of the CDR3: TGTGCCTTGTGGGAGGTGCACGGGGGGTTTTATTATAAGAAACTCTTT. Protein product: CALWEVHGGFYYKKLF. V gene TRGV9 combines with J gene TRGJ1 or TRGJ2. This CDR3 region has 16 residues. Germline V gives CDR1 GITISATS, CDR2 ISYDGTV (reference sequence). V shed 0 bases, J shed 3 bases, and the junction held 11 bases outside the gene matches.

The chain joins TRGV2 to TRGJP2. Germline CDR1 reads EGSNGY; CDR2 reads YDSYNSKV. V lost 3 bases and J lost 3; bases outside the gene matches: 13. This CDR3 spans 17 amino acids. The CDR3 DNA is TGTGCCACCTGGGACAGGCAGGAGGACGGTAGTGATTGGATCAAGACGTTT. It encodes CATWDRQEDGSDWIKTF.

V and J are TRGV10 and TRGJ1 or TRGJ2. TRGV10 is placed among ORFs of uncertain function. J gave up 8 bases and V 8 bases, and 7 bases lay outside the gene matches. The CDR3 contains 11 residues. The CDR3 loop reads CAAWDGDKKLF. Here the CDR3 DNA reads TGTGCTGCGTGGGATGGCGATAAGAAACTCTTT.

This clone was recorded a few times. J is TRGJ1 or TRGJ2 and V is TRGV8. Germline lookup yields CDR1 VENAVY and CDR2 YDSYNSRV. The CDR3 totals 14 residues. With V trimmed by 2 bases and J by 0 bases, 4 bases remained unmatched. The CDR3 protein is CATWDKGNYYKKLF. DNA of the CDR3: TGTGCCACCTGGGATAAGGGGAATTATTATAAGAAACTCTTT.

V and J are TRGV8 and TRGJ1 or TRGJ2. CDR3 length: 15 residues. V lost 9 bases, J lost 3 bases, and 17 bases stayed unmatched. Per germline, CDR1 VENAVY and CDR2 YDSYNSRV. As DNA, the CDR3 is TGTGCCACCCCGATAGAAGGGAACCTTTATTATAAGAAACTCTTT. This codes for CATPIEGNLYYKKLF.

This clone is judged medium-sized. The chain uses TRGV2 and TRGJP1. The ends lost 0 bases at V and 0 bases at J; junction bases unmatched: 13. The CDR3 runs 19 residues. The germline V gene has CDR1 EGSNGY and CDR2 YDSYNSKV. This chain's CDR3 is CATWDGRISGNTTGWFKIF. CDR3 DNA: TGTGCCACCTGGGACGGGCGAATTTCAGGGAATACCACTGGTTGGTTCAAGATATTT.

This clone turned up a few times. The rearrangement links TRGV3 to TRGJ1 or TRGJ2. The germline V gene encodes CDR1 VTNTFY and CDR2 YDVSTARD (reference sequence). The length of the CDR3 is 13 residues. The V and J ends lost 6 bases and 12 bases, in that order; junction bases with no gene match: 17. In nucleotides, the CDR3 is TGTGCCACCTGGCCGGGTGAGGTATCTGGGAAACTCTTT. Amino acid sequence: CATWPGEVSGKLF.

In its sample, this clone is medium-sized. The CDR3 coding sequence is TGTGCCTGCTGGATTAGAAAGGGGAGTAGTGATTGGATCAAGACGTTT. Amino acids: CACWIRKGSSDWIKTF. This rearrangement joins TRGV11 to TRGJP2. TRGV11 counts as an open reading frame of uncertain function. V was clipped by 4 bases and J by 2 bases; unmatched bases: 7. The CDR3 covers 16 residues.

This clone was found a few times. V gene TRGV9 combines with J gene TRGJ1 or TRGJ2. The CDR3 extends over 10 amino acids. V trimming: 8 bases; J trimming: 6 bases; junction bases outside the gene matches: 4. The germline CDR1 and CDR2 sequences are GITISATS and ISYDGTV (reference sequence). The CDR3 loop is CALLGYKKLF. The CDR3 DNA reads TGTGCCTTGTTGGGTTATAAGAAACTCTTT.

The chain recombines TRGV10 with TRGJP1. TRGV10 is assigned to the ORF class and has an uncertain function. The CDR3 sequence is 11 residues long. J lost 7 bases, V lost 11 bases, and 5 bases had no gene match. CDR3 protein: CAAGNGWFKIF. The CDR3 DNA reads TGTGCTGCGGGAAATGGTTGGTTCAAGATATTT.

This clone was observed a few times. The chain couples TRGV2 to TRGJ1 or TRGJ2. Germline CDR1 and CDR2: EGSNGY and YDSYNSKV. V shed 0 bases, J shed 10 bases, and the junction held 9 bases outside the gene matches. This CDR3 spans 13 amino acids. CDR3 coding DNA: TGTGCCACCTGGGACGGGGGTACCTTAAAGAAACTCTTT. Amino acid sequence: CATWDGGTLKKLF.

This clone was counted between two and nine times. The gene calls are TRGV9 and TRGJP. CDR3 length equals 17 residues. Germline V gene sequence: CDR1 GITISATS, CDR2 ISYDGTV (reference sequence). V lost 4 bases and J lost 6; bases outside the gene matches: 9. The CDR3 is CALWEPQGELGKKIKVF. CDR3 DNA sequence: TGTGCCTTGTGGGAACCACAGGGAGAGTTGGGCAAAAAAATCAAGGTATTT.

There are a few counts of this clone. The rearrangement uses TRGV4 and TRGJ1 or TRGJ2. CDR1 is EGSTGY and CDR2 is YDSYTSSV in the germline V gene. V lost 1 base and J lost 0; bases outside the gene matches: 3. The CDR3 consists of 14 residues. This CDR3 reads CATWDGANYYKKLF. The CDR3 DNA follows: TGTGCCACCTGGGATGGCGCGAATTATTATAAGAAACTCTTT.

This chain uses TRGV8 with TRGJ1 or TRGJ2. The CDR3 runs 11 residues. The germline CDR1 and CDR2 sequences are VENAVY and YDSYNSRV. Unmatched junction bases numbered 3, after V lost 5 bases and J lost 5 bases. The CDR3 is CATWGNYKKLF. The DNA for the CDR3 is TGTGCCACCTGGGGTAATTATAAGAAACTCTTT.

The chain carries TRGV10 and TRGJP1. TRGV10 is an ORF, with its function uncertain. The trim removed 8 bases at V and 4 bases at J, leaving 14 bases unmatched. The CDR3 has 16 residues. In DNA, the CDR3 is TGTGCTGCGTGGGATTATGTCATTATCACTGGTTGGTTCAAGATATTT. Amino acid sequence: CAAWDYVIITGWFKIF.

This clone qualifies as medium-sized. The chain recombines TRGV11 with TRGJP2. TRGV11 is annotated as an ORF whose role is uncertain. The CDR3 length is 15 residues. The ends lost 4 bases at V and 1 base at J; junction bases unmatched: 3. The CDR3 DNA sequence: TGTGCCTGCTGGATTAGTGGTAGTAGTGATTGGATCAAGACGTTT. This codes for CACWISGSSDWIKTF.

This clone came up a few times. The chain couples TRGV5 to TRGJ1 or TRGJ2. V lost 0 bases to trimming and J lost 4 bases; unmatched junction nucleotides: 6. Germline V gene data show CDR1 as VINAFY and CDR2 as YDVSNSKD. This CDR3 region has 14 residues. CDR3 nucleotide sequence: TGTGCCACCTGGGACAGGCGTGCCTATTATAAGAAACTCTTT. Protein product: CATWDRRAYYKKLF.

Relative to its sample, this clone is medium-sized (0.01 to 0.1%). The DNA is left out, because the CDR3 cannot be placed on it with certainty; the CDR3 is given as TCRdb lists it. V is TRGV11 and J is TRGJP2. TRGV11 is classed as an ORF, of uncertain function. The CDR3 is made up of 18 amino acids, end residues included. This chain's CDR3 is CTTVPAGLGTFSDWIKTF.

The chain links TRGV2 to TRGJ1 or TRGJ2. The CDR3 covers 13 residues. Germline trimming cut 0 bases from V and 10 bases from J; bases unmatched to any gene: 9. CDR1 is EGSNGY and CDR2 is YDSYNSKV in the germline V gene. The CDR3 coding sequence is TGTGCCACCTGGGACGGGCCTCGGGGAAAGAAACTCTTT. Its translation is CATWDGPRGKKLF.

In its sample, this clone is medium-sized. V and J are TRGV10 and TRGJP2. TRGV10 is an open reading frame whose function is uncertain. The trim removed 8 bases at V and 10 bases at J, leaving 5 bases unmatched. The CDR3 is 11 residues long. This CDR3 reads CAAWGAWIKTF. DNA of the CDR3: TGTGCTGCGTGGGGGGCTTGGATCAAGACGTTT.

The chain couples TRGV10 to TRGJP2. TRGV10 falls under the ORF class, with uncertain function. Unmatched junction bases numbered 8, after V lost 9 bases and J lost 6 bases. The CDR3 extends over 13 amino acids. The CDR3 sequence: CAACPGRDWIKTF. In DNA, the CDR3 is TGTGCTGCGTGCCCCGGGCGTGATTGGATCAAGACGTTT.

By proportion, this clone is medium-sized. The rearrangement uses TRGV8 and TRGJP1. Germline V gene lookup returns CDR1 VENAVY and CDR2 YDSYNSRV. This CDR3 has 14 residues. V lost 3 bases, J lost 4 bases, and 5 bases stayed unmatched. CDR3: CATWDCITGWFKIF. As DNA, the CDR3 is TGTGCCACCTGGGATTGCATCACTGGTTGGTTCAAGATATTT.